These 32 T cell receptor beta chains share one sample of origin, sequenced in a study of shared clonotypes between healthy human individuals (dated by TCRdb to 2018 to 2021). The method behind the library was the immunoSEQ multiplex PCR assay. TCRdb obtained this table from immuneACCESS and retained in-frame rearrangements with V and J assigned. These tables miss some clones; where compared with another copy, unresolved V genes account for less than half of the shortfall, and the remainder is unexplained. Here the sample has roughly 96,000 clones; roughly 45% occur a single time. In total, the top ten clones hold approximately 15% of the sample. The source material was PBMCs. These TCRs come from a woman aged 40 to 50 in good health. Some clones in this sample may be carry-over from other donors' samples.

This clone occurred a few times. The junction and the germline gene differ at one end; a read error may be behind it. The same CDR3 arises from other DNA sequences in this sample as well. The genes are TRBV7-3 and TRBJ2-3, with D perhaps matching TRBD1 (5 bases). Per germline, CDR1 SGHTA and CDR2 FQGTGA. The CDR3 covers 14 residues. CDR3: CASSPSWGTDTQYF. In nucleotides, the CDR3 is TGTGCCAGCAGCCCCTCCTGGGGCACAGATACGCAGTACTTT.

The V and J genes are TRBV9 and TRBJ2-1, with D possibly called TRBD1 or TRBD2 (5 bases each). The CDR3 loop spans 14 amino acids. With 3 bases removed from V and 0 bases from J, the gap between germline ends came to 7 bases. CDR1 and CDR2 (germline): SGDLS, YYNGEE. CDR3 sequence: CASSGGSSYNEQFF. In DNA form, the CDR3 reads TGTGCCAGCAGCGGGGGGAGCTCCTACAATGAGCAGTTCTTC.

There are many counts of this clone. The sample holds other DNA sequences that translate to the same CDR3. The V gene is TRBV4-1, the J gene TRBJ2-2; 8 nucleotides align to TRBD1. The trim removed 5 bases at V and 3 bases at J, leaving 11 bases unmatched. This CDR3 contains 17 residues. The germline V gene encodes CDR1 MGHRA and CDR2 YSYEKL. CDR3 region: CASSFPATGAHTGELFF. For the CDR3, the DNA is TGCGCCAGCAGCTTCCCAGCGACAGGGGCGCACACCGGGGAGCTGTTTTTT.

The chain carries TRBV6-5 and TRBJ1-2; no reliable D call. There are 13 residues in the CDR3. The germline V gene encodes CDR1 MNHEY and CDR2 SVGAGI. V gave up 6 bases and J gave up 2 bases, with 10 bases separating them. The CDR3 region is CASRSTGNYGYTF. The CDR3 nucleotides read TGTGCCAGCAGATCGACGGGGAACTATGGCTACACCTTC.

This clone showed up just a few times. V is TRBV7-2 and J is TRBJ2-3; D ambiguous. The germline CDR1 and CDR2 sequences are SGHTA and FQGNSA. V gave up 4 bases and J gave up 0 bases, with 5 bases separating them. The CDR3 loop spans 13 amino acids. CDR3 loop: CASSSTSTDTQYF. CDR3 nucleotides: TGTGCCAGCAGCTCGACTAGCACAGATACGCAGTATTTT.

This clone was counted a few times. The junction differs from germline at one of its ends, possibly a read error. This chain connects TRBV19 to TRBJ2-2; 7 bases line up with TRBD2. This CDR3 region has 14 residues. Germline V gene sequence: CDR1 LNHDA, CDR2 SQIVND (reference sequence). The CDR3 region is CASSIGGNAGELFF. The CDR3 DNA sequence: TGTGCCAGTAGTATCGGGGGGAACGCCGGGGAGCTGTTTTTT.

This clone has just a few counts. As DNA, the CDR3 is TGTGCCAGCAGCCGTGAGGGGGGAGGCCCCTACGAGCAGTACTTC. Translated: CASSREGGGPYEQYF. The chain uses TRBV7-2 and TRBJ2-5; D may match TRBD1 or TRBD2 (6 bases each). The end of the DNA fits TRBJ2-7 better, so the J call may be wrong. CDR3 length: 15 amino acids. Germline values: CDR1 SGHTA, CDR2 FQGNSA.

This chain connects TRBV4-1 to TRBJ1-1; a possible D gene is TRBD1 (5 bases). The CDR3 covers 16 residues. Germline V CDR1 and CDR2: MGHRA, YSYEKL. V gave up 1 base and J gave up 0 bases, with 12 bases separating them. CDR3 amino acids: CASSQVSGAMNTEAFF. For the CDR3, the DNA is TGCGCCAGCAGCCAAGTTAGCGGGGCTATGAACACTGAAGCTTTCTTT.

Worth noting for this clone: One end of the junction is discordant with germline, which a read error may explain. V is TRBV7-9 and J is TRBJ1-4; 8 bases fit TRBD1. This CDR3 region has 15 residues. Germline values: CDR1 SEHNR, CDR2 FQNEAQ (reference sequence). CDR3 coding DNA: TGCGCCAGCAGCCCAACAGGGGGTTGGGATGAAAAACTGTTTTTT. It codes for CASSPTGGWDEKLFF.

This clone showed up just once. This chain connects TRBV29-1 to TRBJ2-2; TRBD1 matches 8 bases. This CDR3 comprises 13 residues. V gave up 7 bases and J gave up 8 bases; unmatched junction bases: 9. The germline gives CDR1 SQVTM, CDR2 ANQGSEA. Here the CDR3 DNA reads TGCAGCGCGCTACAGGGGGGAGGAGGGGAGCTGTTTTTT. It specifies CSALQGGGGELFF.

The chain uses TRBV4-3 and TRBJ1-1; weak D call: TRBD1 (6 bases). CDR1 LGHNA and CDR2 YSLEER come from the germline V gene. Deletions cut 4 bases from V and 5 bases from J, with 17 bases between. The CDR3 spans 15 residues. The CDR3 reads CASSPGAGVRTEAFF. DNA for the CDR3: TGCGCCAGCAGCCCAGGGGCGGGGGTTCGGACTGAAGCTTTCTTT.

This rearrangement joins TRBV28 to TRBJ2-5; D could derive from TRBD1 or TRBD2 (5 bases each). The DNA end lines up better with TRBJ2-7; the J call may be wrong. Germline CDR1 reads MDHEN; CDR2 reads SYDVKM. This CDR3 region has 16 residues. This CDR3 reads CASRPATGLPPYEQYF. In DNA, the CDR3 is TGTGCCAGCAGGCCTGCCACGGGGCTCCCGCCCTACGAGCAGTACTTC.

The rearrangement joins TRBV28 to TRBJ2-7, with D maybe TRBD2 (5 bases). CDR1 and CDR2 from the germline V gene are MDHEN and SYDVKM. The CDR3 sequence is 14 residues long. The V end lost 5 bases, the J end lost 2 bases, and 13 bases lay between the germline ends. For the CDR3, the DNA is TGTGCCAGCAGTGCCCCGGGGTTCGCCTACGAGCAGTACTTC. Protein: CASSAPGFAYEQYF.

This rearrangement joins TRBV9 to TRBJ1-3; D is uncertain. The length of the CDR3 is 13 residues. Germline V gives CDR1 SGDLS, CDR2 YYNGEE. V gave up 3 bases and J gave up 4 bases, with 8 bases separating them. The DNA of the CDR3 is TGTGCCAGCAGCGAGTCAACGGGAAACACCATATATTTT. Its protein is CASSESTGNTIYF. Based on the CDR3 plus reference TRBV9 and TRBJ1-3, the full variable domain is DSGVTQTPKHLITATGQRVTLRCSPRSGDLSVYWYQQSLDQGLQFLIQYYNGEERAKGNILERFSAQQFPDLHSELNLSSLELGDSALYFCASSESTGNTIYFGEGSWLTVV.

This clone turned up a few times. The chain uses TRBV30 and TRBJ1-3; D remains unclear. V lost 2 bases and J lost 0, with 11 bases in between. Germline lookup yields CDR1 GTSNPN and CDR2 SVGIG (reference sequence). The CDR3 has 15 residues. The CDR3 sequence: CAWSPPSYSGNTIYF. In DNA form, the CDR3 reads TGTGCCTGGAGTCCGCCGTCTTACTCTGGAAACACCATATATTTT.

This clone occurred once. The CDR3 is CASSTHRDFSSYNEQFF. The CDR3 nucleotides read TGTGCCAGCAGCACCCACCGGGACTTCAGCTCCTACAATGAGCAGTTCTTC. The V gene is TRBV11-2, the J gene TRBJ2-1; D may be TRBD2 (6 bases). The CDR3 totals 17 residues. Germline loops: CDR1 SGHAT, CDR2 FQNNGV. Trimming cost V 5 bases and J 0 bases, with 17 bases left between them.

This chain links TRBV30 with TRBJ1-5, with D possibly matching TRBD1 (5 bases). CDR3 size: 13 residues. Germline V lookup: CDR1 GTSNPN, CDR2 SVGIG (reference sequence). Trimming cost V 1 base and J 6 bases, with 10 bases left between them. The CDR3 loop reads CAWSASGGQPQHF. The CDR3 DNA sequence: TGTGCCTGGAGTGCCTCCGGGGGTCAGCCCCAGCATTTT.

Only a few counts were recorded for this clone. This sequence joins TRBV19 and TRBJ2-2, with TRBD2 matching 12 bases. CDR3 length: 15 residues. Trimming cost V 6 bases and J 4 bases; bases outside gene matches: 3. Germline values: CDR1 LNHDA, CDR2 SQIVND (reference sequence). CDR3 protein: CASRRTSGTTGELFF. As DNA, the CDR3 is TGTGCCAGTAGACGGACTAGCGGGACCACCGGGGAGCTGTTTTTT.

This clone was seen repeatedly, ten times or more. The genes are TRBV5-1 and TRBJ2-3; D is perhaps TRBD2 (5 bases). The V and J ends lost 3 bases and 0 bases respectively, with 11 bases between them. There are 15 residues in the CDR3. Per germline, CDR1 SGHRS and CDR2 YFSETQ. Here the CDR3 DNA reads TGCGCCAGCAGCTCGATAGCGACTAGCACAGATACGCAGTATTTT. It yields the protein CASSSIATSTDTQYF.

This clone was counted at least ten times. The chain joins TRBV19 to TRBJ2-7, with 8 bases lining up with TRBD2. CDR1 LNHDA and CDR2 SQIVND come from the germline V gene (reference sequence). The CDR3 is 14 residues long. The V and J ends lost 5 bases and 2 bases, in that order; junction bases with no gene match: 5. The CDR3 here is CASSPGLAAYEQYF. The CDR3 DNA reads TGTGCCAGTAGTCCAGGACTAGCCGCCTACGAGCAGTACTTC.

There are many counts of this clone. This chain links TRBV7-9 with TRBJ2-5; 9 bases fit TRBD2. From germline, CDR1 is SEHNR and CDR2 FQNEAQ (reference sequence). The CDR3 is 14 amino acids. Losses at the gene ends were 11 bases for V and 4 bases for J; bases not matched to a gene: 11. As DNA, the CDR3 is TGTGCCTGCTCCCCAGCGGGAGGAGTAGAGACCCAGTACTTC. It codes for CACSPAGGVETQYF.

This clone was counted at least ten times. The V call is TRBV4-3, the J call TRBJ2-2; a weak D match, TRBD1 (5 bases). V lost 0 bases and J lost 6, with 8 bases in between. CDR1 LGHNA and CDR2 YSLEER come from the germline V gene. The length of the CDR3 is 14 residues. DNA of the CDR3: TGCGCCAGCAGCCAAGACTACAGGCCCGGGGAGCTGTTTTTT. Translation gives CASSQDYRPGELFF.

V is TRBV7-2 and J is TRBJ2-2; D unclear. V lost 3 bases and J 8 bases, leaving 10 bases between the germline ends. Germline values: CDR1 SGHTA, CDR2 FQGNSA. The CDR3 contains 13 residues. The CDR3 DNA is TGTGCCAGCAGCTTTTCGTGGACGGGGGAGCTGTTTTTT. This codes for CASSFSWTGELFF.

The chain joins TRBV15 to TRBJ2-7; 10 bases map to TRBD1. Per germline, CDR1 LNHNV and CDR2 YYDKDF (reference sequence). The CDR3 length is 14 residues. Trimming cost V 4 bases and J 3 bases; bases outside gene matches: 3. The CDR3 DNA reads as TGTGCCACCAGCACCAGGGACAGGGGCTACGAGCAGTACTTC. Translation gives CATSTRDRGYEQYF.

Comments on this clone: In the same sample, other DNA sequences code for this CDR3. The genes are TRBV28 and TRBJ2-7; 8 nucleotides agree with TRBD1. CDR1 and CDR2 from the germline V gene are MDHEN and SYDVKM. This CDR3 contains 19 residues. With 6 bases clipped from V and 1 base from J, the junction kept 20 bases outside the gene matches. Here the CDR3 reads CASSLAVRTGGLGSYEQYF. The DNA of the CDR3 is TGTGCCAGCAGCTTAGCGGTGAGAACAGGGGGACTGGGGTCCTACGAGCAGTACTTC.

The chain joins TRBV25-1 to TRBJ2-5, with D unresolved. The better agreement between TRBJ2-7 and the DNA end casts doubt on the J call. From germline, CDR1 is MGHDK and CDR2 SYGVNS. This CDR3 is built from 15 residues. In DNA, the CDR3 is TGTGCCAGCAGTCCACGGACGGGCGGCCCCCACGAGCAGTACTTC. As protein: CASSPRTGGPHEQYF.

This clone was counted many times. J is TRBJ1-2 and V is TRBV29-1; 9 bases map to TRBD1. Germline trimming cut 6 bases from V and 1 base from J; bases unmatched to any gene: 3. This CDR3 is 13 amino acids long. Germline CDR1 and CDR2: SQVTM and ANQGSEA. CDR3 DNA sequence: TGCAGCGTCAGGACAGGGGTTAACTATGGCTACACCTTC. It specifies CSVRTGVNYGYTF. Variable domain in full (rest from reference TRBV29-1 and TRBJ1-2): SAVISQKPSRDICQRGTSLTIQCQVDSQVTMMFWYRQQPGQSLTLIATANQGSEATYESGFVIDKFPISRPNLTFSTLTVSNMSPEDSSIYLCSVRTGVNYGYTFGSGTRLTVV.

This clone was picked up a small number of times. This rearrangement joins TRBV18 to TRBJ2-3; D is ambiguous. Trimming cost V 6 bases and J 4 bases, with 8 bases left between them. CDR3 length: 12 residues. The germline V gene encodes CDR1 KGHSH and CDR2 LQKENI. Written as DNA, the CDR3 is TGTGCCAGCTCCCCCCAGGCAGATACGCAGTATTTT. This encodes CASSPQADTQYF.

This rearrangement joins TRBV30 to TRBJ1-2; D possibly corresponds to TRBD1 (5 bases). The length of the CDR3 is 11 residues. The V and J ends lost 2 bases and 8 bases respectively, with 9 bases between them. The germline CDR1 and CDR2 sequences are GTSNPN and SVGIG (reference sequence). CDR3 sequence reads: CAWSPGRGYTF. The DNA of the CDR3 is TGTGCCTGGAGTCCAGGGAGGGGCTACACCTTC.

This clone was seen many times. The gene calls are TRBV9 and TRBJ2-1; D is unresolved. Germline CDR1 and CDR2: SGDLS and YYNGEE. V shed 4 bases and J shed 2 bases, with 13 bases lying between them. The CDR3 spans 15 residues. CDR3 region: CASSLVPEAYNEQFF. The DNA of the CDR3 is TGTGCCAGCAGCTTAGTTCCAGAGGCCTACAATGAGCAGTTCTTC. The variable domain in full, with the rest retrieved from reference TRBV9 and TRBJ2-1, is DSGVTQTPKHLITATGQRVTLRCSPRSGDLSVYWYQQSLDQGLQFLIQYYNGEERAKGNILERFSAQQFPDLHSELNLSSLELGDSALYFCASSLVPEAYNEQFFGPGTRLTVL.

About this clone itself: A far larger clone lies a single base away; this is likely a read error. The chain has TRBV7-8 and TRBJ2-7, with 8 bases fitting TRBD2. The CDR3 is made up of 16 amino acids. Germline V gives CDR1 SGHVS, CDR2 FQNEAQ. DNA for the CDR3: TGTGCCAGCAGCCCCCCCGGGGCGGGAGGTCTCTACAAGCAGTACTTC. This sequence encodes CASSPPGAGGLYKQYF.

The V call is TRBV7-6, the J call TRBJ2-3, with 7 bases matching TRBD1. The length of the CDR3 is 17 residues. The germline V gene encodes CDR1 SGHVS and CDR2 FNYEAQ. V trimming: 1 base; J trimming: 4 bases; junction bases outside the gene matches: 11. CDR3 in amino acids: CASSLVVVAGGADTQYF. The CDR3 region has the DNA TGTGCCAGCAGCTTAGTTGTGGTGGCAGGGGGTGCAGATACGCAGTATTTT.